Each of the 25 T cell receptor beta chains below was sequenced from the same sample in a study of blood T cell repertoires in COVID-19 (TCRdb year 2020). Library construction relied on the immunoSEQ multiplex PCR assay. What TCRdb holds here is the immuneACCESS table cut down to in-frame rearrangements. Part of the clones is not present; checked against another copy, under half of the missing clones reflect an unresolved V gene, and the others are unexplained. The sample profile shows around 67,000 clones; roughly 77% of them were found once. The ten largest clonotypes hold over 8.5% of the sample. The specimen was peripheral blood. Every receptor here comes from a human donor in a cohort sampled during active COVID-19.

The CDR3 protein is CASSLVPGWNGYTF. CDR3 DNA: TGTGCCAGCAGCTTAGTACCAGGGTGGAATGGCTACACCTTC. This chain connects TRBV7-9 to TRBJ1-2; the D gene is possibly TRBD1 (5 bases). V dropped 1 base and J dropped 6 bases, with 12 bases sitting between them. The CDR3 contains 14 residues. CDR1 SEHNR and CDR2 FQNEAQ come from the germline V gene (reference sequence).

This rearrangement joins TRBV28 to TRBJ2-7, with 11 bases that match TRBD2. This CDR3 has 18 amino acids. Losses at the gene ends were 6 bases for V and 4 bases for J; bases not matched to a gene: 17. Germline lookup yields CDR1 MDHEN and CDR2 SYDVKM. Written as DNA, the CDR3 is TGTGCCAGCAGCTCGGTCGAGGACTCGGGGACTAGCGGTTACGAGCAGTACTTC. Translated, it gives CASSSVEDSGTSGYEQYF.

The rearrangement uses TRBV6-5 and TRBJ2-5; the D gene is possibly TRBD2 (5 bases). The CDR3 totals 13 residues. Trimming removed 7 bases at V and 1 base at J, with 10 bases between. In germline, CDR1 is MNHEY, CDR2 SVGAGI. The CDR3 protein is CASTSGSQETQYF. The CDR3 nucleotides are TGTGCCAGCACCTCTGGGAGCCAAGAGACCCAGTACTTC.

V and J are TRBV10-3 and TRBJ2-5; D might be TRBD2 (5 bases). This CDR3 region has 16 residues. Germline CDR1 ENHRY, CDR2 SYGVKD. Trimming removed 0 bases at V and 5 bases at J, with 16 bases between. The CDR3 DNA follows: TGTGCCATCAGTGAGTCGAAGTCTAGCTCTGGTGAGACCCAGTACTTC. This encodes CAISESKSSSGETQYF.

This rearrangement joins TRBV27 to TRBJ2-5; D possibly corresponds to TRBD1 (5 bases). This CDR3 is built from 15 residues. Between the trimmed V and J ends, which lost 6 bases and 5 bases, there was a span of 19 bases. Germline V gives CDR1 MNHEY, CDR2 SMNVEV (reference sequence). CDR3 protein: CASRGPAALRETQYF. The CDR3 region has the DNA TGTGCCAGCAGGGGGCCGGCGGCCCTAAGGGAGACCCAGTACTTC.

V usage is TRBV30 and J usage is TRBJ2-7; D remains ambiguous. The CDR3 has 9 amino acids. Germline CDR1 GTSNPN, CDR2 SVGIG (reference sequence). The germline V and J ends were trimmed by 8 bases and 7 bases, with 9 bases remaining between them. The CDR3 coding sequence is TGTGCCCCCTCCCGTGAGCAGTACTTC. This codes for CAPSREQYF.

The V and J genes are TRBV28 and TRBJ2-7, with TRBD2 matching 8 bases. CDR3 length equals 18 residues. Germline CDR1 reads MDHEN; CDR2 reads SYDVKM. With 5 bases clipped from V and 2 bases from J, the junction kept 17 bases outside the gene matches. The CDR3 region is CASSPPPGGGLLAYEQYF. In nucleotides, the CDR3 is TGTGCCAGCAGTCCCCCCCCGGGGGGGGGACTTTTAGCCTACGAGCAGTACTTC.

The V gene is TRBV28, the J gene TRBJ2-3; the match to TRBD2 covers 11 bases. The CDR3 sequence is 17 residues long. The germline V gene has CDR1 MDHEN and CDR2 SYDVKM. V trimming: 7 bases; J trimming: 3 bases; junction bases outside the gene matches: 12. CDR3 in DNA: TGTGCCAGCACCCTTAGCGGGAGGGCGAAGAGGACAGATACGCAGTATTTT. This encodes CASTLSGRAKRTDTQYF.

In regard to this clone: A junction end diverges from the germline sequence, so it may reflect a read error. This chain connects TRBV5-8 to TRBJ2-7; possible D gene TRBD1, 6 bases. CDR1 is SGHTS, CDR2 YDEGEE, per germline. This CDR3 has 11 residues. Here the CDR3 DNA reads TGTGCCAGCAGCCGGACAGACGTTTCTGACTTC. This sequence encodes CASSRTDVSDF.

The V call is TRBV9, the J call TRBJ2-1; 12 bases match TRBD2. Germline CDR1 and CDR2: SGDLS and YYNGEE. V was pared by 3 bases and J by 8 bases, with 6 bases of the junction left unmatched. The CDR3 has 15 amino acids. Here the CDR3 DNA reads TGTGCCAGCAGCGCTGGACTAGCGGGATTCGATGAGCAGTTCTTC. The encoded protein is CASSAGLAGFDEQFF.

This chain connects TRBV7-2 to TRBJ2-1; D may be TRBD2 (5 bases). Germline V gene sequence: CDR1 SGHTA, CDR2 FQGNSA. This CDR3 is built from 15 residues. Between the trimmed V and J ends, which lost 5 bases and 6 bases, there was a span of 17 bases. In DNA form, the CDR3 reads TGTGCCAGCAGCCCTTGGGTGGGAGAGGGCAATGAGCAGTTCTTC. The encoded protein is CASSPWVGEGNEQFF.

The CDR3 coding sequence is TGTGCCAGCTCACCAATCAGCTCCTACGAGCAGTACTTC. This sequence encodes CASSPISSYEQYF. The genes are TRBV18 and TRBJ2-7; D ambiguous. The CDR3 runs 13 residues. Trimming left V 2 bases short and J 0 bases short, with 5 bases between. From germline, CDR1 is KGHSH and CDR2 LQKENI.

The J gene is TRBJ2-7, the V gene TRBV6-2 or TRBV6-3; D remains ambiguous. V was pared by 2 bases and J by 0 bases, with 8 bases between. The CDR3 is 14 residues long. Germline V gene sequence: CDR1 MNHEY, CDR2 SVGEGT. The CDR3 reads CASSYLADSYEQYF. The CDR3 nucleotides read TGTGCCAGCAGTTACCTGGCGGACTCCTACGAGCAGTACTTC.

This rearrangement joins TRBV9 to TRBJ1-5, with D perhaps matching TRBD1 (5 bases). The CDR3 spans 17 residues. V was clipped by 2 bases and J by 4 bases, with 19 bases between them. In germline, CDR1 is SGDLS, CDR2 YYNGEE. CDR3 region: CASSVEQIGARNQPQHF. CDR3 in DNA: TGTGCCAGCAGCGTGGAGCAAATTGGGGCGAGAAATCAGCCCCAGCATTTT.

The chain has TRBV18 and TRBJ2-7; weak D call: TRBD2 (6 bases). V shed 6 bases and J shed 6 bases, with 24 bases lying between them. There are 16 residues in the CDR3. The V gene's germline CDR1 is KGHSH and CDR2 LQKENI. The CDR3 region is CASSSGQWRGRGEQYF. The CDR3 region has the DNA TGTGCCAGCTCTTCCGGCCAGTGGCGGGGCCGGGGCGAGCAGTACTTC.

This clone ranks as medium-sized. This chain links TRBV4-2 with TRBJ2-7; weak D call: TRBD1 (5 bases). From germline, CDR1 is LGHNA and CDR2 YNFKEQ. The CDR3 is 13 residues long. V lost 4 bases and J lost 2, with 9 bases in between. CDR3 DNA: TGTGCCAGCAGCCGAGTAGGGGCCTACGAGCAGTACTTC. Translated: CASSRVGAYEQYF.

V gene TRBV5-1 combines with J gene TRBJ1-2, with 7 bases identical to TRBD1. The CDR3 has 18 amino acids. Germline assignment: CDR1 SGHRS and CDR2 YFSETQ. V was pared by 0 bases and J by 8 bases, with 19 bases of the junction left unmatched. The CDR3 nucleotides are TGCGCCAGCAGCTTGGTACAGGGGTCGTCCCCCCTATTGGAGGGCTACACCTTC. Translated: CASSLVQGSSPLLEGYTF.

The rearrangement uses TRBV6-5 and TRBJ2-7; TRBD1 matches at 7 bases. V was clipped by 6 bases and J by 1 base; unmatched bases: 9. Germline CDR1 and CDR2: MNHEY and SVGAGI. The length of the CDR3 is 15 residues. CDR3 sequence reads: CASSPGQAGSYEQYF. CDR3 in DNA: TGTGCCAGCAGCCCAGGACAGGCTGGATCCTACGAGCAGTACTTC.

This clone has a single count. This sequence joins TRBV6-4 and TRBJ1-1; D is unclear. Germline V gene lookup returns CDR1 MRHNA and CDR2 SNTAGT. Trimming took off 4 bases at V and 0 bases at J, with 6 bases between the two ends. The CDR3 loop spans 13 amino acids. CDR3 nucleotides: TGTGCCAGCAGTGTTTCTGTGAACACTGAAGCTTTCTTT. It yields the protein CASSVSVNTEAFF.

The rearrangement uses TRBV19 and TRBJ2-1; TRBD1 is a possible D gene (8 bases). There are 20 residues in the CDR3. In germline, CDR1 is LNHDA, CDR2 SQIVND (reference sequence). Trimming stripped 4 bases from V and 4 bases from J, with 29 bases between. In nucleotides, the CDR3 is TGTGCCAGTAGTACCGCAGGGGGCTGGGGGGAGGGCCGTGGATACAATGAGCAGTTCTTC. It encodes CASSTAGGWGEGRGYNEQFF.

This chain uses TRBV19 with TRBJ2-7; D perhaps matches TRBD2 (5 bases). In germline, CDR1 is LNHDA, CDR2 SQIVND (reference sequence). CDR3 length equals 13 residues. V dropped 7 bases and J dropped 1 base, with 11 bases sitting between them. CDR3 loop: CASTPRGSYEQYF. CDR3 coding DNA: TGTGCCAGTACCCCCCGAGGGTCCTACGAGCAGTACTTC.

This clone was seen many times. This rearrangement joins TRBV6-5 to TRBJ2-7; D is possibly TRBD2 (6 bases). This CDR3 is 15 amino acids long. In germline, CDR1 is MNHEY, CDR2 SVGAGI. With 6 bases removed from V and 0 bases from J, the gap between germline ends came to 15 bases. The CDR3 here is CASSLSGWSSYEQYF. The CDR3 DNA reads TGTGCCAGCAGCCTTAGCGGCTGGAGCTCCTACGAGCAGTACTTC.

The J gene is TRBJ2-5, the V gene TRBV28; tentative D call: TRBD2 (6 bases). Trimming cost V 3 bases and J 5 bases, with 10 bases left between them. The CDR3 totals 13 residues. Germline V gene lookup returns CDR1 MDHEN and CDR2 SYDVKM. The CDR3 sequence is CASSLGGTETQYF. The DNA of the CDR3 is TGTGCCAGCAGTTTGGGAGGAACGGAGACCCAGTACTTC.

The rearrangement joins TRBV12-3 or TRBV12-4 to TRBJ2-7; 9 bases are a match to TRBD2. V lost 5 bases to trimming and J lost 7 bases; unmatched junction nucleotides: 6. This CDR3 contains 13 residues. The CDR3: CASSPSLAGEQYF. The CDR3 nucleotides read TGTGCCAGCAGTCCATCACTAGCGGGTGAGCAGTACTTC.

This clone was detected a few times. The V gene is TRBV5-1, the J gene TRBJ2-2; tentatively, D is TRBD2 (5 bases). The CDR3 extends over 14 amino acids. V shed 0 bases and J shed 6 bases, with 9 bases lying between them. The germline V gene has CDR1 SGHRS and CDR2 YFSETQ. The CDR3 coding sequence is TGCGCCAGCAGCTTGGTCGCGGGTGCCGGGGAGCTGTTTTTT. Translating it yields CASSLVAGAGELFF.